These 26 T cell receptor beta chains came from one sample sequenced in a study of shared clonotypes between healthy human individuals. Profiled with immunoSEQ multiplex PCR; TCRdb holds only in-frame clones, not every one. Here the sample spans a few hundred thousand clones, just over 95% being singletons. The sample consisted of memory CD8+ T cells sorted from blood. Stated subset: CD45RO+ cells pooled with CCR7-negative TemRA cells. The origin of the receptors is a man aged 30 to 39 in good health.

The sample holds one count of this clone. This chain connects TRBV4-1 to TRBJ2-1, with D unresolved. Germline loops: CDR1 MGHRA, CDR2 YSYEKL. The CDR3 runs to 16 residues. V was clipped by 0 bases and J by 0 bases, with 9 bases between them. This CDR3 is CASSQDRYSSYNEQFF. In nucleotides, the CDR3 is TGCGCCAGCAGCCAAGATAGGTACAGCTCCTACAATGAGCAGTTCTTC.

This rearrangement joins TRBV27 to TRBJ1-5, with TRBD1 as a possible D gene (6 bases). Germline-derived CDR1 and CDR2 are MNHEY and SMNVEV (reference sequence). V lost 8 bases and J 0 bases, leaving 14 bases between the germline ends. The CDR3 runs to 15 residues. The CDR3 protein is CASWGGPFSNQPQHF. The CDR3 DNA reads as TGTGCCAGCTGGGGGGGGCCCTTTAGCAATCAGCCCCAGCATTTT.

The rearrangement links TRBV5-1 to TRBJ2-2, with a tentative D call TRBD2 (5 bases). The CDR3 totals 11 residues. Germline values: CDR1 SGHRS, CDR2 YFSETQ. Trimming removed 4 bases at V and 7 bases at J, with 5 bases between. CDR3 in DNA: TGCGCCAGCAGCCGGGACGGGGAGCTGTTTTTT. This codes for CASSRDGELFF. Filled out from reference TRBV5-1 and TRBJ2-2, the complete variable domain reads KAGVTQTPRYLIKTRGQQVTLSCSPISGHRSVSWYQQTPGQGLQFLFEYFSETQRNKGNFPGRFSGRQFSNSRSEMNVSTLELGDSALYLCASSRDGELFFGEGSRLTVL.

The chain is built from TRBV28 and TRBJ2-7; 10 nucleotides line up with TRBD2. Germline V gene data show CDR1 as MDHEN and CDR2 as SYDVKM. This CDR3 has 15 residues. V lost 3 bases to trimming and J lost 2 bases; unmatched junction nucleotides: 4. The CDR3 DNA reads as TGTGCCAGCAGTTTCAATGGACTAGCGGCCTACGAGCAGTACTTC. Protein sequence: CASSFNGLAAYEQYF.

V gene TRBV14 combines with J gene TRBJ2-2, with 10 bases that match TRBD2. The CDR3 is 18 amino acids. V lost 1 base and J lost 4; bases outside the gene matches: 9. The V gene's germline CDR1 is SGHDN and CDR2 FVKESK. CDR3 loop: CASSQGAGGPGSTGELFF. CDR3 nucleotides: TGTGCCAGCAGCCAAGGAGCGGGAGGGCCTGGGAGCACCGGGGAGCTGTTTTTT.

This clone occurred a few times. The rearrangement joins TRBV27 to TRBJ2-1; the D gene is possibly TRBD1 (5 bases). With 2 bases removed from V and 13 bases from J, the gap between germline ends came to 12 bases. CDR3 size: 12 residues. In germline, CDR1 is MNHEY, CDR2 SMNVEV (reference sequence). The CDR3 sequence: CASSLQGQGQFF. Here the CDR3 DNA reads TGTGCCAGCAGTTTACAAGGGCAGGGACAGTTCTTC.

The V call is TRBV6-5, the J call TRBJ2-3; 9 bases fit TRBD1. In germline, CDR1 is MNHEY, CDR2 SVGAGI. The CDR3 totals 15 residues. V lost 5 bases, J lost 2 bases, and 5 bases stayed unmatched. Here the CDR3 DNA reads TGTGCCAGCAGTCCCTACAGGGGGCACACAGATACGCAGTATTTT. This translates into CASSPYRGHTDTQYF.

The rearrangement links TRBV28 to TRBJ2-3, with no clear D. The CDR3 contains 13 residues. Looked up from germline, CDR1 is MDHEN and CDR2 is SYDVKM. V lost 8 bases, J lost 2 bases, and 11 bases lay in between. CDR3 residues: CASLELVTDTQYF. The CDR3 DNA follows: TGTGCCAGCCTTGAACTCGTCACAGATACGCAGTATTTT. Complete variable domain (other parts from reference TRBV28 and TRBJ2-3): DVKVTQSSRYLVKRTGEKVFLECVQDMDHENMFWYRQDPGLGLRLIYFSYDVKMKEKGDIPEGYSVSREKKERFSLILESASTNQTSMYLCASLELVTDTQYFGPGTRLTVL.

The rearrangement links TRBV5-6 to TRBJ2-5, with TRBD1 matching 7 bases. V trimming: 0 bases; J trimming: 5 bases; junction bases outside the gene matches: 4. CDR1 is SGHDT, CDR2 YYEEEE, per germline. The CDR3 extends over 14 amino acids. CDR3 coding DNA: TGTGCCAGCAGCTTGGCTCCCAGGGGGGAGACCCAGTACTTC. Its translation is CASSLAPRGETQYF. Full variable domain (rest looked up from reference TRBV5-6 and TRBJ2-5): DAGVTQSPTHLIKTRGQQVTLRCSPKSGHDTVSWYQQALGQGPQFIFQYYEEEERQRGNFPDRFSGHQFPNYSSELNVNALLLGDSALYLCASSLAPRGETQYFGPGTRLLVL.

The chain combines TRBV4-2 with TRBJ2-1; 7 nucleotides match TRBD2. The V and J ends lost 0 bases and 5 bases, in that order; junction bases with no gene match: 10. CDR1 is LGHNA and CDR2 is YNFKEQ in the germline V gene. This CDR3 region has 17 residues. The CDR3 protein is CASSQDPSREVNNEQFF. The CDR3 nucleotides read TGTGCCAGCAGCCAAGATCCCTCTCGGGAGGTGAACAATGAGCAGTTCTTC.

As regards this clone: The same CDR3 can be traced to other DNA sequences in this sample. The CDR3 DNA reads as TGTGCCTGGAGTGTGTACAATGAGCAGTTCTTC. Amino acid sequence: CAWSVYNEQFF. This sequence joins TRBV30 and TRBJ2-1; D is unclear. The ends were cut back, 0 bases at V and 4 bases at J, with 1 base in the middle. The CDR3 totals 11 residues. In germline, CDR1 is GTSNPN, CDR2 SVGIG (reference sequence).

The chain uses TRBV27 and TRBJ2-3; TRBD1 matches at 8 bases. Germline trimming cut 1 base from V and 3 bases from J; bases unmatched to any gene: 6. The CDR3 is made up of 16 amino acids. Germline CDR1 is MNHEY and CDR2 is SMNVEV (reference sequence). CDR3 protein: CASSLWTGQGTDTQYF. CDR3 in DNA: TGTGCCAGCAGTTTATGGACCGGACAGGGAACAGATACGCAGTATTTT.

The chain carries TRBV5-4 and TRBJ2-7, with a weak D call TRBD2 (5 bases). Germline CDR1 SGHNT, CDR2 YYREEE (reference sequence). Trimming took 3 bases from V and 5 from J, leaving 12 bases between them. The CDR3 runs 13 residues. CDR3 sequence: CASSSKPGNEQYF. CDR3 DNA: TGTGCCAGCAGCTCCAAACCCGGGAACGAGCAGTACTTC. The full variable domain, completed using reference TRBV5-4 and TRBJ2-7, is ETGVTQSPTHLIKTRGQQVTLRCSSQSGHNTVSWYQQALGQGPQFIFQYYREEENGRGNFPPRFSGLQFPNYSSELNVNALELDDSALYLCASSSKPGNEQYFGPGTRLTVT.

The chain joins TRBV10-3 to TRBJ2-1; D is undetermined. The CDR3 extends over 11 amino acids. The ends were cut back, 7 bases at V and 9 bases at J, with 10 bases in the middle. Germline loops: CDR1 ENHRY, CDR2 SYGVKD. The CDR3 DNA sequence: TGTGCCATCATGGGCCTTTCTGAGCAGTTCTTC. Protein product: CAIMGLSEQFF.

DNA of the CDR3: TGTGCCAGCAGTTTCCCCGTGGGGGGAGGGGATGGCTACACCTTC. Amino acids: CASSFPVGGGDGYTF. This chain joins TRBV28 and TRBJ1-2, with D possibly matching TRBD1 (5 bases). Deletions cut 3 bases from V and 6 bases from J, with 17 bases between. CDR1 is MDHEN and CDR2 is SYDVKM in the germline V gene. The CDR3 length is 15 residues.

The V gene is TRBV9, the J gene TRBJ2-1; D call uncertain. The CDR3 is 16 residues long. CDR1 SGDLS and CDR2 YYNGEE come from the germline V gene. V was cut by 4 bases and J by 6 bases, with 20 bases left in between. The CDR3 here is CASSPYSPLLLNEQFF. The CDR3 region has the DNA TGTGCCAGCAGCCCCTACTCGCCTCTTTTACTCAATGAGCAGTTCTTC.

The chain joins TRBV11-2 to TRBJ2-5; D remains ambiguous. Germline values: CDR1 SGHAT, CDR2 FQNNGV. The V and J ends lost 5 bases and 4 bases respectively, with 20 bases between them. The CDR3 covers 16 residues. CDR3 DNA sequence: TGTGCCAGCAGCCCCCCTCAAAGGACCATAATAGAGACCCAGTACTTC. Amino acids: CASSPPQRTIIETQYF.

The chain recombines TRBV19 with TRBJ1-2, with D uncertain. Germline values: CDR1 LNHDA, CDR2 SQIVND (reference sequence). The length of the CDR3 is 14 residues. The V end was cut by 3 bases, the J end by 5 bases, with 13 bases between. The CDR3 DNA reads as TGTGCCAGTAGTATTTATGGGGAAGGGTATGGCTACACCTTC. It specifies CASSIYGEGYGYTF.

Comment on this clone: The junction does not match germline at one end; this may be a read error. The CDR3: CASSSPPSRDTQYF. The CDR3, as DNA: TGTGCCAGCAGTTCCCCGCCTAGCAGAGATACGCAGTATTTT. This chain uses TRBV28 with TRBJ2-3, with D possibly matching TRBD2 (5 bases). The CDR3 has 14 amino acids. Germline V gene data show CDR1 as MDHEN and CDR2 as SYDVKM.

The chain joins TRBV28 to TRBJ2-7; 8 nucleotides align to TRBD2. The V segment lost 5 bases and the J segment 3 bases; nucleotides outside the gene matches: 15. The CDR3 covers 17 residues. Germline values: CDR1 MDHEN, CDR2 SYDVKM. The CDR3 nucleotides are TGTGCCAGCAGTCTCGACTTAACCGGGACTAGGGACTACGAGCAGTACTTC. It codes for CASSLDLTGTRDYEQYF.

The chain employs TRBV7-8 and TRBJ2-7; 7 bases line up with TRBD1. V was pared by 5 bases and J by 5 bases, with 3 bases of the junction left unmatched. The CDR3 is made up of 12 amino acids. Germline V CDR1 and CDR2: SGHVS, FQNEAQ. The CDR3 spells CASSRQGDEQYF. The CDR3 DNA reads TGTGCCAGCAGCAGACAGGGAGACGAGCAGTACTTC.

The DNA for the CDR3 is TGTGCCAGCAGCCAGGGGGGTCAGCCCCAGCATTTT. Translation: CASSQGGQPQHF. J is TRBJ1-5 and V is TRBV11-2, with TRBD1 matching over 7 bases. CDR1 is SGHAT, CDR2 FQNNGV, per germline. The CDR3 is 12 residues long. The trim removed 5 bases at V and 6 bases at J, leaving 1 base unmatched. The full variable domain, rest sourced from reference TRBV11-2 and TRBJ1-5, is EAGVAQSPRYKIIEKRQSVAFWCNPISGHATLYWYQQILGQGPKLLIQFQNNGVVDDSQLPKDRFSAERLKGVDSTLKIQPAKLEDSAVYLCASSQGGQPQHFGDGTRLSIL.

The rearrangement links TRBV7-6 to TRBJ2-7, with 9 positions matching TRBD1. Per the germline V gene, CDR1 is SGHVS and CDR2 is FNYEAQ. The CDR3 length is 16 residues. Germline trimming cut 1 base from V and 4 bases from J; bases unmatched to any gene: 8. The CDR3 protein is CASSLVPGQGAYEQYF. CDR3 sequence (DNA): TGTGCCAGCAGCTTAGTTCCGGGACAGGGCGCGTACGAGCAGTACTTC.

The chain recombines TRBV7-8 with TRBJ2-1; the D is unclear. The length of the CDR3 is 14 residues. Germline loops: CDR1 SGHVS, CDR2 FQNEAQ. V gave up 3 bases and J gave up 9 bases, with 15 bases separating them. The CDR3 reads CASSFRRVRGEQFF. CDR3 sequence (DNA): TGTGCCAGCAGCTTCCGACGGGTGCGCGGTGAGCAGTTCTTC.

The gene calls are TRBV6-1 and TRBJ1-2; 8 nucleotides line up with TRBD1. This CDR3 contains 17 residues. Germline V gives CDR1 MNHNS, CDR2 SASEGT. V gave up 4 bases and J gave up 4 bases; unmatched junction bases: 14. This chain's CDR3 is CASSAGGALLFAYGYTF. The CDR3, as DNA: TGTGCCAGCAGTGCAGGGGGCGCGCTACTTTTTGCCTATGGCTACACCTTC.

To note about this clone: The sample carries other DNA sequences with the same CDR3. This chain uses TRBV10-3 with TRBJ2-7; no reliable D call. There are 11 residues in the CDR3. V was shortened by 3 bases and J by 3 bases, with 3 bases between the two germline ends. Germline V gene sequence: CDR1 ENHRY, CDR2 SYGVKD. CDR3 nucleotides: TGTGCCATCAGTGATGTCTACGAGCAGTACTTC. Translating it yields CAISDVYEQYF.